Shown below are 10 T cell receptor beta chains from a single sample sequenced in a study of T-cell reconstitution after alpha-beta-depleted transplantation in children. The TCRbeta library incorporated unique molecular identifiers. TCRdb ran MiXCR on the PCR reads and lists one entry per CDR3 protein. The sample has about 290,000 distinct CDR3 sequences, 6% to 10% seen once; the top ten hold approximately 9.1%. No cognate antigen is known for these TCRs. General study results and limits: T cells produced anew were the main source of T-cell counts and diversity one year after transplant.

Source: peripheral blood, taken 360 days after TCRalphabeta/CD19-depleted stem cell transplant. These receptors all stem from a female patient between 2 and 15 years old who had a stem cell transplant for Fanconi anemia, so the T cells may come from the graft donor.

In this sample, this clonotype turned up many times. CDR3 region: CASTMSGADTQYF. As DNA, the CDR3 is TGTGCCAGCACCATGTCTGGGGCAGATACGCAGTATTTT. The chain couples TRBV6-6 to TRBJ2-3; D not certain. Trimming pared 7 bases from V and 4 bases from J, leaving 12 bases between. The CDR3 is 13 amino acids. CDR1 is MNHNY and CDR2 is SVGAGI in the germline V gene (reference sequence).

The chain carries TRBV20-1 and TRBJ2-3, with 7 nucleotides matching TRBD1. Germline CDR1 reads DFQATT; CDR2 reads SNEGSKA (reference sequence). This CDR3 region has 15 residues. V shed 6 bases, J shed 0 bases, and the junction held 9 bases outside the gene matches. The CDR3 sequence: CSAPSRGQSTDTQYF. CDR3 coding DNA: TGCAGTGCCCCAAGCAGGGGACAGAGCACAGATACGCAGTATTTT.

V usage is TRBV9 and J usage is TRBJ2-1; D not certain. V lost 2 bases, J lost 4 bases, and 13 bases lay in between. The germline V gene has CDR1 SGDLS and CDR2 YYNGEE. There are 15 residues in the CDR3. The CDR3 region has the DNA TGTGCCAGCAGCGTGCCCCCGGCGGCTTACAATGAGCAGTTCTTC. Protein product: CASSVPPAAYNEQFF.

This clonotype was picked up many times. The genes are TRBV12-3 or TRBV12-4 and TRBJ2-7; 9 positions match TRBD2. V was pared by 1 base and J by 4 bases, with 5 bases of the junction left unmatched. The CDR3 sequence is 15 residues long. CDR3 DNA: TGTGCCAGCAGTTTAGATGGTAGCGGGAGTTACGAGCAGTACTTC. It specifies CASSLDGSGSYEQYF.

This clonotype was seen many times. DNA of the CDR3: TGTGCCAGCAGCTTATTCTTGAGGGGGACAGGGGATAACTATGGCTACACCTTC. Translated, it gives CASSLFLRGTGDNYGYTF. The chain recombines TRBV13 with TRBJ1-2; 10 positions match TRBD1. The CDR3 length is 18 residues. From germline, CDR1 is PRHDT and CDR2 FYEKMQ (reference sequence). V shed 2 bases, J shed 1 base, and the junction held 10 bases outside the gene matches.

This clonotype showed up many times. This chain uses TRBV29-1 with TRBJ2-7; D could derive from TRBD1 or TRBD2 (6 bases each). CDR3 length: 15 residues. The V gene lost 2 bases and the J gene lost 6 bases, with 20 bases spanning the gap. Germline CDR1 SQVTM, CDR2 ANQGSEA. CDR3 nucleotide sequence: TGCAGCGTTGAATCTCGGGGGCGATTTGTCGGCGAGCAGTACTTC. Translated, it gives CSVESRGRFVGEQYF.

This clonotype was seen a single time. This chain uses TRBV7-3 with TRBJ2-3; 10 bases line up with TRBD2. The CDR3 contains 16 residues. The germline gives CDR1 SGHTA, CDR2 FQGTGA. With 3 bases clipped from V and 1 base from J, the junction kept 4 bases outside the gene matches. The CDR3 region is CASSLTGTSGTDTQYF. CDR3 DNA sequence: TGTGCCAGCAGCTTGACCGGGACTAGCGGCACAGATACGCAGTATTTT.

The chain is built from TRBV2 and TRBJ2-5; 11 positions agree with TRBD2. The CDR3 length is 13 residues. The V segment lost 7 bases and the J segment 10 bases; nucleotides outside the gene matches: 8. Germline CDR1 SNHLY, CDR2 FYNNEI. CDR3 DNA: TGTGCCAGCAATAGCGGGAGGGCCTCCATCCAGTACTTC. It is translated as CASNSGRASIQYF.

The chain couples TRBV4-1 to TRBJ1-2; weak D call: TRBD1 (6 bases). The CDR3 is 17 amino acids. Germline lookup yields CDR1 MGHRA and CDR2 YSYEKL. V shed 0 bases and J shed 0 bases, with 14 bases lying between them. This chain's CDR3 is CASSQEIGGPSNYGYTF. The CDR3, as DNA: TGCGCCAGCAGCCAAGAGATAGGGGGTCCCTCTAACTATGGCTACACCTTC.

The V and J genes are TRBV9 and TRBJ2-5; D unclear. V was trimmed by 0 bases and J by 0 bases, leaving 6 bases between them. This CDR3 is built from 14 residues. Looked up from germline, CDR1 is SGDLS and CDR2 is YYNGEE. CDR3 DNA sequence: TGTGCCAGCAGCGTAGTGGGGTACCAAGAGACCCAGTACTTC. Protein: CASSVVGYQETQYF.